This TCR beta chain was recovered during a study of Ad26.COV2.S vaccination and SARS-CoV-2 variants. V was clipped by 3 bases and J by 0 bases, with 12 bases between them. Germline-derived CDR1 and CDR2 are DFQATT and SNEGSKA (reference sequence). This CDR3 has 15 amino acids. Notes on this clone: Its cognate antigen is unknown.

Assay: immunoSEQ multiplex PCR; the TCRdb copy retains only in-frame clones and omits some. This table has hundreds of thousands of clones, more than 80% appearing once. Study-wide points: It was reported that spike-specific CD8+ and CD4+ T cell responses were substantially broad after vaccination.

Treatment: some 20 received Ad26.COV2.S at low or high dose, single or two shots; roughly 5 received placebo; per-sample allocation not given. Collection of the samples took place on day 63 after the first injection of vaccine or placebo. Adults aged 18-55 years in Boston included the donor. The source was peripheral blood, collected in a trial of Ad26.COV2.S vaccine versus placebo. This chain links TRBV20-1 with TRBJ2-1; D is uncertain. The receptor's source is a person aged 18-60 years who received the Ad26.COV2.S COVID-19 vaccine or a placebo. CDR3 residues: CSASFGSGSYNEQFF. Here the CDR3 DNA reads TGCAGTGCTAGTTTTGGCTCGGGCTCCTACAATGAGCAGTTCTTC.